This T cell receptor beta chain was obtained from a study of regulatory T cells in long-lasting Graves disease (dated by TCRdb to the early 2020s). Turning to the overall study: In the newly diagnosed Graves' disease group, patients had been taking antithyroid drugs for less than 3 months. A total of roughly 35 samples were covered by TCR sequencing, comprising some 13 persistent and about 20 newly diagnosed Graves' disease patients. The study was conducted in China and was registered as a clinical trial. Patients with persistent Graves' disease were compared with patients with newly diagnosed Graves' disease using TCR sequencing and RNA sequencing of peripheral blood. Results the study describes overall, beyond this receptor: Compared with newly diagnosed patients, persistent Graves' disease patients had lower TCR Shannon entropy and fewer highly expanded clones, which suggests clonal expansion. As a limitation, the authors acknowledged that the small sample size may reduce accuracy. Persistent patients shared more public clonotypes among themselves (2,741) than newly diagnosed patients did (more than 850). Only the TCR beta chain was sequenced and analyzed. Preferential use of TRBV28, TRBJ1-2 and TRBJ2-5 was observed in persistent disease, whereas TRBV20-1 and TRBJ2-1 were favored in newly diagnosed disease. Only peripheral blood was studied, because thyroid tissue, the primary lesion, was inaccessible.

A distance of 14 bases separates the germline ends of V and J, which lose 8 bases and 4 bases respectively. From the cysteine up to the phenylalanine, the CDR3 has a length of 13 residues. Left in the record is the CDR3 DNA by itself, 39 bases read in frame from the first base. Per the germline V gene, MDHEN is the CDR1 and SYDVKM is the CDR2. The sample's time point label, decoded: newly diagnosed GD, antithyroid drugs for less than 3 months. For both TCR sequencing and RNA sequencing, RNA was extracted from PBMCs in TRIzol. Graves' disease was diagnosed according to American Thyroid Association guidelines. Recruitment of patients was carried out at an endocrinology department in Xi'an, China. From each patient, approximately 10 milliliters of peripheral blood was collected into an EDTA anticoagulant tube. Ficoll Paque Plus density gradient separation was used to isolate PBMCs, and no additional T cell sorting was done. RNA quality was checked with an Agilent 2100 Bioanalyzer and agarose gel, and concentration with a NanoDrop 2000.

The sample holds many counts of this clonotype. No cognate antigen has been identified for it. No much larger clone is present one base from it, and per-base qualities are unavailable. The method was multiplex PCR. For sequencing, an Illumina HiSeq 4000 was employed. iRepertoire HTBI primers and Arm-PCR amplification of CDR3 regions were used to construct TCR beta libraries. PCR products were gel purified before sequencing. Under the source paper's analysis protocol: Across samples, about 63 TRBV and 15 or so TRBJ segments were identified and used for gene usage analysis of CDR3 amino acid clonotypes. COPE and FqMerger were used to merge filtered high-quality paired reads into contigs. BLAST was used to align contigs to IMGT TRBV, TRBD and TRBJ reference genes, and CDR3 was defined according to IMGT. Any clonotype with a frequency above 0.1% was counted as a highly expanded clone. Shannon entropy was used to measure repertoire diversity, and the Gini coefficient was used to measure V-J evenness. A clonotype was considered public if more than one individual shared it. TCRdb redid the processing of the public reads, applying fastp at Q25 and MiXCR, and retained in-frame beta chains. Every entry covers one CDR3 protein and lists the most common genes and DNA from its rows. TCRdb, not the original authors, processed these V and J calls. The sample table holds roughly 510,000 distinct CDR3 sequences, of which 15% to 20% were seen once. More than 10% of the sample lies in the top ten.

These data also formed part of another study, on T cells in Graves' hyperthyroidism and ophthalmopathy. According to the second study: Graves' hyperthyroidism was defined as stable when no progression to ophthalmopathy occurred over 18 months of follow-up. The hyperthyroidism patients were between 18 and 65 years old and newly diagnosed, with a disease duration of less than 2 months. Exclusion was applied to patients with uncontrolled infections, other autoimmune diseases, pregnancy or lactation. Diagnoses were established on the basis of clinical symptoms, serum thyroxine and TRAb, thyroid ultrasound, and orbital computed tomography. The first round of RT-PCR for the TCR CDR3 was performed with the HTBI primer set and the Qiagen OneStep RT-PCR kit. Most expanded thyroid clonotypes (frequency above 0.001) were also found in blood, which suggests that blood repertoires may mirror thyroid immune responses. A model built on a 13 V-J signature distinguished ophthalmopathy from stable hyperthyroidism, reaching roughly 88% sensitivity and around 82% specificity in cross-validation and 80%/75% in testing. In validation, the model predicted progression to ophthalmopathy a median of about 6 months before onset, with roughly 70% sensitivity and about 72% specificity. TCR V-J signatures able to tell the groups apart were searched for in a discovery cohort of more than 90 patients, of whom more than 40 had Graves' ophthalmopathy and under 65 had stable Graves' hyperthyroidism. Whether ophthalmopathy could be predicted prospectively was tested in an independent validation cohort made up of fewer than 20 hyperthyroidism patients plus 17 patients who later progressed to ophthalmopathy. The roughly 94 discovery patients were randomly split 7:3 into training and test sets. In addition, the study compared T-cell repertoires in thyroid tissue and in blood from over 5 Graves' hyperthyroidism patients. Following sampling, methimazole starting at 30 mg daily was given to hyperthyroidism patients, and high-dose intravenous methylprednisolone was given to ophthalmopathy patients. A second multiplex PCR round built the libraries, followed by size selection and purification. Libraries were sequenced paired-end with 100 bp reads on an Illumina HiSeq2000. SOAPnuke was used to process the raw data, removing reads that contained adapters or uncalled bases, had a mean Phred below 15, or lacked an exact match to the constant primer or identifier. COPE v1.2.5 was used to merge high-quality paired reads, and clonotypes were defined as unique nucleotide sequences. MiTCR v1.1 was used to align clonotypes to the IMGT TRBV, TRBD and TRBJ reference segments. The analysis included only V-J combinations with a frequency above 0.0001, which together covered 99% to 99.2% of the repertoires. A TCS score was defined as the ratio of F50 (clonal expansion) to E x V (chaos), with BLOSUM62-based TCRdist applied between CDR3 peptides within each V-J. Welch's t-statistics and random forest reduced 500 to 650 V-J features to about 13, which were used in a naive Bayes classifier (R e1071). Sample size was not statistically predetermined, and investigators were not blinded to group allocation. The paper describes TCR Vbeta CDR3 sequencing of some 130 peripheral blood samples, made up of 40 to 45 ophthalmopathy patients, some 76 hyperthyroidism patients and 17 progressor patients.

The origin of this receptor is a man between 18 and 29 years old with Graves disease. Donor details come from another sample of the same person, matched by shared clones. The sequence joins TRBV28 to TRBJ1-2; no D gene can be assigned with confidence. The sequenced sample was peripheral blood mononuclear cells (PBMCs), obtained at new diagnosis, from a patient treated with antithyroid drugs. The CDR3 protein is CASESNEFYGYTF. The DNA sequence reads TGTGCCAGCGAGTCGAATGAATTCTATGGCTACACCTTC.